The T cell receptor (beta chain) under discussion was sequenced for a study of blood T cell repertoires in COVID-19 (TCRdb year 2020). For context, the study as a whole: Collaborator samples came from the United States, Italy and Spain and covered acute and convalescent phases of COVID-19. The material from the prospective study consisted of cDNA or gDNA derived from T cells, B-cell-depleted T cells, or PBMCs. Subjects who had been exposed to COVID-19, were actively infected with it, or had recovered from it provided the deeply sampled blood TCRbeta repertoires that made up the dataset. The repertoires were made available in a free public database intended to serve as a resource for research on the immune response to SARS-CoV-2. Samples came from the ongoing ImmuneRACE study (first 160 participants) plus 1,254 subjects from 6 global collaborators. Sample metadata almost always included a de-identified subject ID, COVID-19 status, age in years and sex. Where available, HLA class I and class II types were obtained from metadata supplied by the sample provider rather than from assay-based typing. Here is what the overall study found, with its caveats: How much clinical and demographic metadata was included differed by source and by participant, and the metadata was provided uncurated.

There are a few counts of this clone. Its antigen is still unknown. Base qualities are missing; no much larger clone stands one base away. TCRbeta CDR3 regions were amplified from genomic DNA by means of the immunoSEQ Assay, a bias-controlled multiplex PCR. The authors' pipeline ran thus. The number of nucleated cells in each sample was estimated from the amplification of reference gene primers within the assay. Sequence reads were collapsed and filtered to measure the absolute abundance of every unique TCRbeta CDR3 rearrangement. For each sample, productive Simpson clonality was calculated as the square root of Simpson's diversity index across productive rearrangements. The table was pulled from immuneACCESS by TCRdb, which kept in-frame rearrangements only. Such tables lose some clones; where checked, under half of the loss comes from unresolved V genes, and the rest has no known cause. The V and J calls and the clone size are those of that table, but D and trimming were determined from the DNA. Present in this sample are about 250,000 clones, about 85% of which were seen just once. Under 4% of the sample goes to the ten largest clones.

Whole blood was collected in K2EDTA tubes by collaborating institutions according to the institutions' own protocols. For TCRbeta analysis, collaborators shipped samples as frozen whole blood, isolated PBMCs, or DNA extracted from either of those sample types. Trimming at the junction amounts to 6 bases on V and 1 base on J, and the germline ends lie 10 bases apart. Inclusive of the bounding cysteine and phenylalanine, the CDR3 is 14 residues long. The entry retains the CDR3 DNA only, 42 bases that are in frame from base 1. From the germline V gene, CDR1 is MNHEY and CDR2 is SVGAGI. The material sequenced was peripheral blood. This chain is built from TRBV6-5 and TRBJ1-3; no D gene call is confident. The sequence was obtained from a man aged 18 to 35 with active or convalescent COVID-19. For the CDR3, the sequence is CASRSFRSGNTIYF. The DNA reads TGTGCCAGCAGGTCTTTCAGGTCTGGAAACACCATATATTTT.